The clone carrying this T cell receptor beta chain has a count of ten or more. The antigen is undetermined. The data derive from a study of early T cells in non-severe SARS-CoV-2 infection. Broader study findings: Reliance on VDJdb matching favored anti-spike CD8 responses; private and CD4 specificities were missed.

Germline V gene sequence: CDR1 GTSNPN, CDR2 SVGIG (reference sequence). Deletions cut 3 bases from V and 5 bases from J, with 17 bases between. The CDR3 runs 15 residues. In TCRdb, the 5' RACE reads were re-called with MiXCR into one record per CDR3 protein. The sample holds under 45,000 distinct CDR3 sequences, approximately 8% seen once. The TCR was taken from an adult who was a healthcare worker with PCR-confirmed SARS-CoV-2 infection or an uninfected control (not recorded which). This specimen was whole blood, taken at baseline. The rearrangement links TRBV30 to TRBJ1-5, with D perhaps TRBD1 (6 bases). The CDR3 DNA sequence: TGTGCCTGGAGCCCAGGGGACGGGGGGCATCAGCCCCAGCATTTT. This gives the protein CAWSPGDGGHQPQHF.